A single sample gave rise to the 18 T cell receptor beta chains below, sequenced in a study of OX40 agonist ivuxolimab in advanced cancers. Repertoires were generated with immunoSEQ multiplex PCR, while TCRdb's copy carries only in-frame clones and drops some. The sample shows fewer than 40,000 clones, over 60% of them seen only once. Sequenced here: CD4+ or CD8+ T cells sorted from blood, sampled in a trial of the OX40 agonist ivuxolimab. All receptors derive from an adult with an advanced solid tumor such as melanoma, head and neck, liver or kidney cancer.

This rearrangement joins TRBV6-1 to TRBJ1-5, with 10 bases matching TRBD1. The V and J ends lost 8 bases and 6 bases, in that order; junction bases with no gene match: 10. Germline values: CDR1 MNHNS, CDR2 SASEGT. The CDR3 covers 15 residues. The CDR3 here is CASSLWDRGSQPQHF. CDR3 DNA: TGTGCCAGCTCCCTTTGGGACAGGGGAAGTCAGCCCCAGCATTTT.

This chain uses TRBV30 with TRBJ1-1; maybe TRBD1 (5 bases). Germline V lookup: CDR1 GTSNPN, CDR2 SVGIG (reference sequence). The CDR3 is 13 residues long. The germline V and J ends were trimmed by 1 base and 2 bases, with 8 bases remaining between them. The chain's CDR3 is CAWSEQDNTEAFF. The CDR3 coding sequence is TGTGCCTGGAGTGAACAGGATAACACTGAAGCTTTCTTT.

V and J are TRBV4-1 and TRBJ1-5; no firm D call. Trimming removed 1 base from V and 0 bases from J, with 7 bases in between. CDR1 MGHRA and CDR2 YSYEKL come from the germline V gene. The CDR3 runs to 15 residues. The CDR3 spells CASSQGTISNQPQHF. The CDR3 nucleotides are TGCGCCAGCAGCCAAGGGACGATTAGCAATCAGCCCCAGCATTTT.

The chain combines TRBV7-9 with TRBJ2-5; 8 positions match TRBD2. Germline-derived CDR1 and CDR2 are SEHNR and FQNEAQ (reference sequence). The CDR3 is 15 amino acids. V shed 5 bases and J 7 bases; nucleotides not matched to a gene: 12. The CDR3 bases are TGTGCCAGCAGCCCGGACGGGGGGGGCGGAAGGACCCAGTACTTC. Translated: CASSPDGGGGRTQYF.

The chain joins TRBV5-6 to TRBJ2-3; D is perhaps TRBD1 (6 bases). Per germline, CDR1 SGHDT and CDR2 YYEEEE. Trimming took off 2 bases at V and 6 bases at J, with 13 bases between the two ends. The length of the CDR3 is 14 residues. The CDR3 DNA reads as TGTGCCAGCAGCTTACGGACAGCGGCCGATACGCAGTATTTT. Translating gives CASSLRTAADTQYF.

This chain links TRBV18 with TRBJ2-7; D not resolved. Germline loops: CDR1 KGHSH, CDR2 LQKENI. The ends were cut back, 8 bases at V and 3 bases at J, with 8 bases in the middle. This CDR3 is built from 11 residues. CDR3 loop: CASGLNYEQYF. In nucleotides, the CDR3 is TGTGCCAGCGGATTGAACTACGAGCAGTACTTC.

The chain joins TRBV18 to TRBJ2-1, with D tentatively TRBD2 (5 bases). Germline V gives CDR1 KGHSH, CDR2 LQKENI. V was cut by 6 bases and J by 0 bases, with 12 bases left in between. The CDR3 has 15 residues. DNA for the CDR3: TGTGCCAGCTCGTACCGGAGGTCCTCCTACAATGAGCAGTTCTTC. Translating it yields CASSYRRSSYNEQFF.

This clone has only a few counts. In DNA form, the CDR3 reads TGTGCCAGCAGTTATAGGCCCTCCTCTGGAAACACCATATATTTT. The encoded protein is CASSYRPSSGNTIYF. V is TRBV6-6 and J is TRBJ1-3; unclear D gene. The CDR3 consists of 15 residues. The V gene's germline CDR1 is MNHNY and CDR2 SVGAGI (reference sequence). V was cut by 3 bases and J by 0 bases, with 9 bases left in between.

The gene calls are TRBV5-1 and TRBJ2-6; D unclear. V shed 2 bases and J shed 2 bases, with 5 bases lying between them. This CDR3 has 14 residues. The germline V gene has CDR1 SGHRS and CDR2 YFSETQ. CDR3 amino acids: CASSFDAGANVLTF. CDR3 DNA: TGCGCCAGCAGCTTCGATGCTGGGGCCAACGTCCTGACTTTC.

Points on this clone: The germline gene is not matched at one end of the junction; a read error may be the cause. The chain links TRBV9 to TRBJ2-1; D gene ambiguous. The CDR3 covers 15 residues. Germline values: CDR1 SGDLS, CDR2 YYNGEE. The CDR3 DNA reads TGTGCCAGCAGCGCCCAGTCCCGGGCCTACGATGAGCAGTTCTTC. It translates to CASSAQSRAYDEQFF.

This chain uses TRBV5-1 with TRBJ2-5, with 10 bases identical to TRBD2. The V and J ends lost 3 bases and 5 bases, in that order; junction bases with no gene match: 7. The CDR3 sequence is 15 residues long. Germline CDR1 is SGHRS and CDR2 is YFSETQ. In nucleotides, the CDR3 is TGCGCCAGCAGCTACAATAGCGGGGGGAGTGAGACCCAGTACTTC. Translation gives CASSYNSGGSETQYF. Full variable domain (missing parts from reference TRBV5-1 and TRBJ2-5): KAGVTQTPRYLIKTRGQQVTLSCSPISGHRSVSWYQQTPGQGLQFLFEYFSETQRNKGNFPGRFSGRQFSNSRSEMNVSTLELGDSALYLCASSYNSGGSETQYFGPGTRLLVL.

This sequence joins TRBV10-1 and TRBJ2-3; unclear D gene. The germline V gene encodes CDR1 WNHNN and CDR2 SYGVQD (reference sequence). Trimming left V 1 base short and J 0 bases short, with 2 bases between. The CDR3 has 13 amino acids. CDR3 DNA: TGCGCCAGCAGTGAGTTCAGCACAGATACGCAGTATTTT. This encodes CASSEFSTDTQYF.

V gene TRBV19 combines with J gene TRBJ1-4; the match to TRBD1 covers 7 bases. Losses at the gene ends were 7 bases for V and 4 bases for J; bases not matched to a gene: 6. Germline CDR1 reads LNHDA; CDR2 reads SQIVND (reference sequence). The CDR3 is 14 amino acids. The CDR3 reads CASTDRALNEKLFF. The CDR3 DNA reads as TGTGCCAGTACCGACAGGGCCCTTAATGAAAAACTGTTTTTT.

This clone has a handful of counts. V usage is TRBV5-4 and J usage is TRBJ2-3, with a tentative D call TRBD2 (6 bases). The CDR3 totals 17 residues. Per germline, CDR1 SGHNT and CDR2 YYREEE (reference sequence). Trimming took off 3 bases at V and 3 bases at J, with 20 bases between the two ends. The DNA for the CDR3 is TGTGCCAGCAGCTCCACCGTGGCCCCGAGCGGGACAGATACGCAGTATTTT. This gives the protein CASSSTVAPSGTDTQYF.

The genes are TRBV28 and TRBJ1-2; no definite D call. The ends were cut back, 2 bases at V and 8 bases at J, with 27 bases in the middle. Germline assignment: CDR1 MDHEN and CDR2 SYDVKM. The CDR3 covers 18 residues. CDR3 residues: CASSLGSRGGRKRRGYTF. In DNA form, the CDR3 reads TGTGCCAGCAGTTTAGGAAGCCGAGGCGGACGGAAGCGGCGAGGCTACACCTTC.

V is TRBV7-8 and J is TRBJ2-7, with D possibly TRBD1 on 5 matching bases. Trimming pared 7 bases from V and 7 bases from J, leaving 11 bases between. The CDR3 contains 11 residues. Looked up from germline, CDR1 is SGHVS and CDR2 is FQNEAQ. DNA for the CDR3: TGTGCCAGCATTCAGGGTCGGGAGCAGTACTTC. Its protein is CASIQGREQYF.

The rearrangement links TRBV5-6 to TRBJ1-1; 11 nucleotides line up with TRBD1. V dropped 1 base and J dropped 6; count of bases not matched to a gene: 5. The CDR3 has 15 amino acids. CDR1 and CDR2 from the germline V gene are SGHDT and YYEEEE. The CDR3 reads CASSLLGTGGSEAFF. Written as DNA, the CDR3 is TGTGCCAGCAGCTTGCTTGGGACAGGGGGATCTGAAGCTTTCTTT.

Comments on this clone: The same CDR3 is also encoded by other DNA sequences in this sample. The chain links TRBV4-1 to TRBJ2-7, with TRBD1 identical over 9 bases. CDR1 is MGHRA, CDR2 YSYEKL, per germline. The CDR3 runs 16 residues. The V segment lost 3 bases and the J segment 4 bases; nucleotides outside the gene matches: 10. In DNA, the CDR3 is TGCGCCAGCAGCCAGGATTTCACAGGGGGCGGGTACGAGCAGTACTTC. Translated, it gives CASSQDFTGGGYEQYF.